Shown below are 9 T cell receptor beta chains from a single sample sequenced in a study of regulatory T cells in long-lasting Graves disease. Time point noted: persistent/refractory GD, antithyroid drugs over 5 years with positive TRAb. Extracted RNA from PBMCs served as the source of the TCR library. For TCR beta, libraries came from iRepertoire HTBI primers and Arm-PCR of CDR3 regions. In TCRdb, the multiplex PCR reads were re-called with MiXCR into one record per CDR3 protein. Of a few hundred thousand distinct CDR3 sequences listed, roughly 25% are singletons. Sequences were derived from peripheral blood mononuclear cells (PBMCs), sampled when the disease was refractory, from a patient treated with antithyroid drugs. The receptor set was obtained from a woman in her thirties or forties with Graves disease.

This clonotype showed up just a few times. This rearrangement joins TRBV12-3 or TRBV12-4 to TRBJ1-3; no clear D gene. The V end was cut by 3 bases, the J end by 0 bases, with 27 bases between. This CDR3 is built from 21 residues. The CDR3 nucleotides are TGTGCCAGCAGTTTTAGGCAGATTCTATCCCTACGTCCCTTCTCTGGAAACACCATATATTTT. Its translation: CASSFRQILSLRPFSGNTIYF.

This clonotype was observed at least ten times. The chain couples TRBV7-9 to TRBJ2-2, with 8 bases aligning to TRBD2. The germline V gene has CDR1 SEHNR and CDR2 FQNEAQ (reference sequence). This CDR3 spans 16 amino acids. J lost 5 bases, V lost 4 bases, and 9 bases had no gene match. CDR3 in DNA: TGTGCCAGCAGCTCGGAGCGGGAGAAAGGTACCGGGGAGCTGTTTTTT. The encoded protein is CASSSEREKGTGELFF.

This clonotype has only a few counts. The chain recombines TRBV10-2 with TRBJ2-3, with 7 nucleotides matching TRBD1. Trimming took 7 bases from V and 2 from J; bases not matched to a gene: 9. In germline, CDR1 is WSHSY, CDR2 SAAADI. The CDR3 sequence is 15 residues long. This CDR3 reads CASTPWDRSTDTQYF. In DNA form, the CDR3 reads TGCGCCAGCACCCCCTGGGACAGATCCACAGATACGCAGTATTTT.

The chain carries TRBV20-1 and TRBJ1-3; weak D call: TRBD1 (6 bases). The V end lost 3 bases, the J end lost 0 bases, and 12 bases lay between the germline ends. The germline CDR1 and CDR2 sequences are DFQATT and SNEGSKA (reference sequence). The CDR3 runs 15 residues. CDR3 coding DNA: TGCAGTGCTAGCGACAGGCGCGGCTCTGGAAACACCATATATTTT. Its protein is CSASDRRGSGNTIYF.

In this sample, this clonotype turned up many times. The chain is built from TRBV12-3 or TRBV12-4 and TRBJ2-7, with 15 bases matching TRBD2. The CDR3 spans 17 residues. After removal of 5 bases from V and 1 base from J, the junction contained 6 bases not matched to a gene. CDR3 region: CASSHGLAGGKSYEQYF. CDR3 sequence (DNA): TGTGCCAGCAGTCATGGACTAGCGGGGGGGAAGTCCTACGAGCAGTACTTC.

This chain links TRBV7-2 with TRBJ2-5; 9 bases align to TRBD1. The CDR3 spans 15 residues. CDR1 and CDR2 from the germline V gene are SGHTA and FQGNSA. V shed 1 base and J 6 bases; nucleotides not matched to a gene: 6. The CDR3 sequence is CASSLDGTGMQTQYF. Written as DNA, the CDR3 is TGTGCCAGCAGCTTAGATGGGACAGGGATGCAGACCCAGTACTTC.

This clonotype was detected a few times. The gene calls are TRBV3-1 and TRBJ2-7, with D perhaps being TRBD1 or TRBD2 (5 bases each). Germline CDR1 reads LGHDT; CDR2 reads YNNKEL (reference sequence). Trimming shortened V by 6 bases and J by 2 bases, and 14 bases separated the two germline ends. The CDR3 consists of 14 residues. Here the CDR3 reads CASRGTGRTYEQYF. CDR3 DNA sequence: TGTGCCAGCAGGGGTACGGGACGGACCTACGAGCAGTACTTC.

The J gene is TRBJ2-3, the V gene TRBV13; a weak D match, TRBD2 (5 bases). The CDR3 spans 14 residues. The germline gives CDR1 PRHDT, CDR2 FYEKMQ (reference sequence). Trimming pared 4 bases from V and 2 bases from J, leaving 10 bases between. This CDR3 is CASSSLDYTDTQYF. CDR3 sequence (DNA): TGTGCCAGCAGCTCCCTCGACTACACAGATACGCAGTATTTT.

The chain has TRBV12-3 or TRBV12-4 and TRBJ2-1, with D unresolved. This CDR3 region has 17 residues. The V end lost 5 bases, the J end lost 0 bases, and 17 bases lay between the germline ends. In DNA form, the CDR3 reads TGTGCCAGCAGTCTTTCTTTAGTCCTAAGCTCCTACAATGAGCAGTTCTTC. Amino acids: CASSLSLVLSSYNEQFF.